Reported below is one T cell receptor beta chain. Antigen unknown. TCRdb's table, derived via immunoSEQ multiplex PCR, lists solely in-frame clones and lacks some. This sample has around 110,000 clones, with over 75% found just once. These data come from a study of graft-versus-host responses after intestinal transplantation. CDR3 length: 17 residues. Trimming stripped 0 bases from V and 2 bases from J, with 20 bases between. Germline loops: CDR1 SQVTM, CDR2 ANQGSEA. The source material was unstimulated CD4+ T cells sorted from spleen or lymph node cells, sampled before intestinal transplant. The receptor was isolated from a human donor who received an intestinal transplant. This sequence joins TRBV29-1 and TRBJ2-7, with D possibly being TRBD2 (7 bases). DNA for the CDR3: TGCAGCGTTGAAGAACGGATTAGGGGGAGGGGAGCCTACGAGCAGTACTTC. Translated: CSVEERIRGRGAYEQYF.